This T cell receptor (beta chain) emerged from a study of cytomegalovirus exposure and HLA in healthy donors. Germline V CDR1 and CDR2: MGHRA, YSYEKL. The CDR3 has 17 amino acids. V gave up 1 base and J gave up 2 bases, with 14 bases separating them. It was the approximately 130-subject validation cohort, separate from the approximately 700-subject first cohort, to which the donors belonged. Sequenced by immunoSEQ multiplex PCR; TCRdb stores in-frame clones only, minus some. Of approximately 160,000 clones in the sample, about nine tenths were seen once. This sequence was found in a woman aged 25 to 39 in good health and CMV-seronegative. V and J are TRBV4-1 and TRBJ2-2; perhaps TRBD2 as D (5 bases). Material: PBMCs. Here the CDR3 reads CASSQVYLGLNTGELFF. The CDR3 coding sequence is TGCGCCAGCAGCCAAGTATATCTCGGACTTAACACCGGGGAGCTGTTTTTT.